Listed below are T cell receptor beta chains from one sample, sequenced in a study of identifying expanded T cells in peripheral blood. The protocol was immunoSEQ multiplex PCR, while the TCRdb copy is restricted to in-frame clones and leaves out a portion. This table has 95,000 or so clones, more than 75% appearing once. The sample comprised blood. The source of these receptors is a person aged 18 to 70 in good health. CDR3s include the opening cysteine and the closing phenylalanine or tryptophan. Each record gives: D gene, J gene, clone size, V gene, CDR3 protein, CDR3 DNA. The D gene is left open where the match is weak. Clone size is shown for a subset of rows, as once, few, many or a class of expanded clone.

>-|TRBJ2-7|-|TRBV18
CASSLREGEQYF
TGTGCCAGCTCCCTTCGTGAAGGCGAGCAGTACTTC
>TRBD1|TRBJ1-1|-|TRBV19
CASSPKTGWSRDTEAFF
TGTGCCAGTAGTCCCAAGACAGGGTGGAGTAGGGACACTGAAGCTTTCTTT
>-|TRBJ2-7|-|TRBV11-2
CASSLARGYEQYF
TGTGCCAGCAGCTTAGCCAGGGGTTACGAGCAGTACTTC
>-|TRBJ1-1|-|TRBV7-9
CASSAGHRAKNTEAFF
TGTGCCAGCAGCGCGGGACACAGGGCGAAGAACACTGAAGCTTTCTTT
>-|TRBJ2-5|-|TRBV2
CASSPTGEAQYF
TGTGCCAGCAGTCCTACAGGAGAGGCCCAGTACTTC
>-|TRBJ2-2|once|TRBV9
CASSVEGSRTGELFF
TGTGCCAGCAGCGTAGAGGGGAGCCGAACCGGGGAGCTGTTTTTT
>-|TRBJ1-1|once|TRBV18
CASSLSGSVNTEAFF
TGTGCCAGCTCTCTGTCCGGGAGCGTGAACACTGAAGCTTTCTTT
>-|TRBJ2-6|-|TRBV4-1
CASSQGSVGANVLTF
TGCGCCAGCAGCCAAGGGTCAGTTGGGGCCAACGTCCTGACTTTC
>-|TRBJ2-1|-|TRBV6-1
CASSEGQGEQFF
TGTGCCAGCAGTGAAGGACAAGGTGAGCAGTTCTTC
>-|TRBJ2-3|-|TRBV7-3
CASSLYGSSTDTQYF
TGTGCCAGCAGCTTATATGGCAGTAGCACAGATACGCAGTATTTT
>-|TRBJ1-1|few|TRBV6-5
CASSSGDQNTEAFF
TGTGCCAGCAGCTCCGGAGATCAGAACACTGAAGCTTTCTTT
>TRBD2|TRBJ2-1|-|TRBV10-1
CASSRDYGSEQFF
TGCGCCAGCAGTCGGGACTATGGGTCTGAGCAGTTCTTC
>-|TRBJ1-3|-|TRBV19
CASGSYRAVGRNTIYF
TGTGCCAGTGGGTCTTACCGGGCCGTGGGTAGAAACACCATATATTTT
>-|TRBJ2-2|-|TRBV18
CASSPLGKTGELFF
TGTGCCAGCTCACCCTTGGGGAAGACCGGGGAGCTGTTTTTT
>TRBD2|TRBJ2-5|-|TRBV2
CASSVIAGGRETQYF
TGTGCCAGCAGTGTTATAGCGGGGGGGCGGGAGACCCAGTACTTC
>-|TRBJ2-7|-|TRBV11-2
CASTPIQGSYEQYF
TGTGCCAGCACCCCAATTCAGGGGTCCTACGAGCAGTACTTC
>-|TRBJ1-3|few|TRBV29-1
CSVASGGYGNTIYF
TGCAGCGTCGCTTCGGGGGGCTATGGAAACACCATATATTTT
>-|TRBJ1-4|-|TRBV10-3
CATRDATNEKLFF
TGTGCCACCCGAGACGCAACTAATGAAAAACTGTTTTTT
>-|TRBJ1-5|-|TRBV4-1
CASSQGTVRNNQPQHF
TGCGCCAGCAGCCAAGGGACAGTACGGAACAATCAGCCCCAGCATTTT
>-|TRBJ2-5|-|TRBV5-1
CASSLGPNQETQYF
TGCGCCAGCAGCTTAGGGCCCAACCAAGAGACCCAGTACTTC
>-|TRBJ1-2|-|TRBV5-1
CASSLRQGLTLLDGYTF
TGCGCCAGCAGCTTGAGGCAGGGCCTGACACTGCTGGATGGCTACACCTTC
>TRBD2|TRBJ2-3|-|TRBV27
CASRRTSGAGRTDTQYF
TGTGCCAGCAGGCGGACTAGCGGTGCCGGGCGAACAGATACGCAGTATTTT
>-|TRBJ2-7|-|TRBV19
CASTPGTNKYEQYF
TGTGCCAGTACCCCCGGGACAAATAAGTACGAGCAGTACTTC
>-|TRBJ2-3|once|TRBV5-1
CASSSVDTQYF
TGCGCCAGCAGCTCTGTAGATACGCAGTATTTT
>-|TRBJ1-1|-|TRBV10-2
CASSVGGAPVNTEAFF
TGCGCCAGCAGTGTGGGCGGAGCACCCGTGAACACTGAAGCTTTCTTT
>-|TRBJ1-2|-|TRBV4-3
CASSQELRDNYGYTF
TGCGCCAGCAGCCAAGAATTAAGGGACAACTATGGCTACACCTTC
>TRBD2|TRBJ2-5|-|TRBV6-5
CASSYSGTMKTQYF
TGTGCCAGCAGTTACTCCGGGACTATGAAGACCCAGTACTTC
>-|TRBJ1-1|-|TRBV6-5
CASRNQGSWNTEAFF
TGTGCCAGCAGAAATCAGGGTTCCTGGAACACTGAAGCTTTCTTT
>-|TRBJ2-7|-|TRBV12-2
CASRLAGDSLSHEQYF
TGTGCAAGTCGCTTAGCGGGGGACTCTCTGAGCCACGAGCAGTACTTC
>-|TRBJ2-1|once|TRBV5-1
CASSLQGLGEQFF
TGCGCCAGCAGCTTGCAGGGGTTGGGTGAGCAGTTCTTC
>-|TRBJ2-4|once|TRBV13
CASSPPTGTLAKNIQYF
TGTGCCAGCAGCCCGCCCACCGGGACATTAGCCAAAAACATTCAGTACTTC
>-|TRBJ1-6|few|TRBV6-6
CASSYANSPLHF
TGTGCCAGCAGTTACGCTAATTCACCCCTCCACTTT
>-|TRBJ1-1|-|TRBV7-9
CASSSRTQTEAFF
TGTGCCAGCAGCTCCCGGACACAGACTGAAGCTTTCTTT
>-|TRBJ1-2|-|TRBV25-1
CATSGGGYTF
TGTGCCACCTCAGGCGGTGGCTACACCTTC
>TRBD1|TRBJ2-2|-|TRBV7-9
CASSLWTGETGELFF
TGTGCCAGCAGCCTCTGGACAGGGGAGACCGGGGAGCTGTTTTTT
>-|TRBJ2-2|-|TRBV29-1
CSVVLRVAGPTGELFF
TGCAGCGTTGTTCTGAGGGTGGCAGGGCCCACCGGGGAGCTGTTTTTT
>-|TRBJ2-3|few|TRBV5-5
CASSLGPSTDTQYF
TGTGCCAGCAGCTTGGGTCCTAGCACAGATACGCAGTATTTT
>TRBD1|TRBJ1-2|-|TRBV19
CASRTETTGFPSNYGYTF
TGTGCCAGTAGGACCGAGACGACAGGGTTTCCGAGTAACTATGGCTACACCTTC
>TRBD1|TRBJ1-4|-|TRBV18
CASSGTVGHEKLFF
TGTGCCAGCTCAGGGACAGTTGGTCATGAAAAACTGTTTTTT
>-|TRBJ2-7|few|TRBV7-9
CASSLQGPRSYEQYF
TGTGCCAGCAGCTTACAGGGGCCTCGGTCCTACGAGCAGTACTTC
>TRBD1|TRBJ2-7|-|TRBV15
CATMPTGQGSYEQYF
TGTGCCACCATGCCAACGGGACAGGGGTCGTACGAGCAGTACTTC